This TCR beta chain was recorded in a study of T-cell reconstitution after alpha-beta-depleted transplantation in children. Preparing the TCRbeta library involved the use of unique molecular identifiers. TCRdb passed the PCR reads through MiXCR, listing each CDR3 protein once. The repertoire has hundreds of thousands of distinct CDR3 sequences, under 15% of them found once; the top ten carry about 0.79%. This clonotype was recorded at least ten times. Its antigen is currently unknown. Study observations and caveats: At the one-year point after transplant, T-cell counts and TCRbeta diversity were found to come mostly from T cells that had been newly produced.

The sequence came from a girl aged 2-15 years with congenital amegakaryocytic thrombocytopenia, due to receive a stem cell transplant. The material sequenced was PBMCs, taken before TCRalphabeta/CD19-depleted stem cell transplant.

CDR3: CSATKPGQGRESPYKGYTF. CDR3 bases: TGCAGTGCTACTAAACCGGGACAGGGGAGGGAATCCCCCTACAAGGGCTACACCTTC. The chain employs TRBV20-1 and TRBJ1-2; TRBD1 aligns across 10 bases. J lost 8 bases, V lost 4 bases, and 25 bases had no gene match. The germline gives CDR1 DFQATT, CDR2 SNEGSKA (reference sequence). This CDR3 spans 19 amino acids.